One sample yielded the 18 T cell receptor beta chains listed below, sequenced in a study of control samples from healthy donors and cancer patients. The table came from immunoSEQ multiplex PCR; TCRdb's copy has only in-frame clones and leaves some out. The table shows more than 50,000 clones, with about 96% occurring only once. The sequencing sample was made of blood. These receptors were collected from a woman aged 18-29 years in good health.

The chain is built from TRBV2 and TRBJ1-3, with D unclear. Per the germline V gene, CDR1 is SNHLY and CDR2 is FYNNEI. The germline V and J ends were trimmed by 6 bases and 2 bases, with 14 bases remaining between them. The CDR3 consists of 15 residues. In DNA, the CDR3 is TGTGCCAGCAGCTCCGCGCGGGGTGCTGGAAACACCATATATTTT. This codes for CASSSARGAGNTIYF.

Written as DNA, the CDR3 is TGTGCCAGCAGCACCGGACAGGGTGGTACCTTC. Residues: CASSTGQGGTF. The chain couples TRBV11-2 to TRBJ1-2; 8 bases agree with TRBD1. Looked up from germline, CDR1 is SGHAT and CDR2 is FQNNGV. J gave up 14 bases and V 5 bases, and 7 bases lay outside the gene matches. The CDR3 is 11 residues long.

In this sample, this clone turned up once. The V and J genes are TRBV2 and TRBJ1-2, with D possibly TRBD1 on 6 matching bases. V was shortened by 4 bases and J by 8 bases, with 20 bases between the two germline ends. The CDR3 is 15 amino acids. Per germline, CDR1 SNHLY and CDR2 FYNNEI. The CDR3 DNA reads as TGTGCCAGCAGTGTGAAAGGGAGACAGGCTGACGGCTACACCTTC. It translates to CASSVKGRQADGYTF.

The chain joins TRBV6-5 to TRBJ2-3; D gene ambiguous. This CDR3 has 15 residues. Germline V gene data show CDR1 as MNHEY and CDR2 as SVGAGI. Trimming shortened V by 5 bases and J by 1 base, and 13 bases separated the two germline ends. CDR3 nucleotide sequence: TGTGCCAGCAGTCCCCCTCCTGGTCGCACAGATACGCAGTATTTT. Encoded protein: CASSPPPGRTDTQYF.

The J gene is TRBJ2-7, the V gene TRBV7-9; 8 bases fit TRBD1. There are 11 residues in the CDR3. CDR1 and CDR2 (germline): SEHNR, FQNEAQ (reference sequence). In DNA, the CDR3 is TGTGCGGGACAGGATAACTACGAGCAGTACTTC. Amino acids: CAGQDNYEQYF.

This rearrangement joins TRBV4-3 to TRBJ1-2; D is possibly TRBD1 (5 bases). Germline lookup yields CDR1 LGHNA and CDR2 YSLEER. CDR3 size: 19 residues. The germline V and J ends were trimmed by 1 base and 1 base, with 22 bases remaining between them. DNA for the CDR3: TGCGCCAGCAGCCAAGCCCAGGGCGGTTCTCATGGGGGTAACTATGGCTACACCTTC. Translation gives CASSQAQGGSHGGNYGYTF.

This chain uses TRBV24-1 with TRBJ2-5; 9 bases map to TRBD1. The CDR3 runs 17 residues. Trimming cost V 6 bases and J 4 bases; bases outside gene matches: 14. CDR1 is KGHDR and CDR2 is SFDVKD in the germline V gene. CDR3 nucleotides: TGTGCCACCAGTTCTAAGTCGCACAGGGGGCTTTTAGAGACCCAGTACTTC. Its protein product is CATSSKSHRGLLETQYF.

The chain has TRBV19 and TRBJ2-5, with D possibly TRBD2 on 5 matching bases. The CDR3 sequence is 13 residues long. The germline gives CDR1 LNHDA, CDR2 SQIVND (reference sequence). With 5 bases removed from V and 7 bases from J, the gap between germline ends came to 14 bases. The CDR3 is CASSARREGTQYF. The CDR3 DNA follows: TGTGCCAGTAGTGCTCGACGGGAAGGGACCCAGTACTTC.

The rearrangement uses TRBV5-4 and TRBJ1-6; 9 bases line up with TRBD1. CDR3 length: 15 amino acids. Germline-derived CDR1 and CDR2 are SGHNT and YYREEE (reference sequence). The V and J ends lost 3 bases and 8 bases, in that order; junction bases with no gene match: 6. The CDR3 region is CASSWLGQGDSPLHF. In DNA form, the CDR3 reads TGTGCCAGCAGCTGGTTGGGACAGGGAGATTCACCCCTCCACTTT.

The chain couples TRBV20-1 to TRBJ1-5, with D uncertain. Trimming pared 3 bases from V and 3 bases from J, leaving 21 bases between. The CDR3 totals 17 residues. Per germline, CDR1 DFQATT and CDR2 SNEGSKA (reference sequence). Here the CDR3 DNA reads TGCAGTGCTAGTGGTGCCTCCGGGCCCCGGGCCAATCAGCCCCAGCATTTT. Translation: CSASGASGPRANQPQHF.

The V and J genes are TRBV10-3 and TRBJ2-7; D unclear. Germline lookup yields CDR1 ENHRY and CDR2 SYGVKD. V was cut by 5 bases and J by 0 bases, with 5 bases left in between. This CDR3 is built from 12 residues. The CDR3 loop is CAISSSSYEQYF. The CDR3 DNA reads TGTGCCATCAGTTCTAGCTCCTACGAGCAGTACTTC.

The count of this clone is one. The V and J genes are TRBV4-3 and TRBJ1-2, with 9 bases aligning to TRBD1. This CDR3 contains 17 residues. The V segment lost 4 bases and the J segment 0 bases; nucleotides outside the gene matches: 9. From germline, CDR1 is LGHNA and CDR2 YSLEER. The CDR3 DNA reads as TGCGCCAGCAGCCGGAGCACAGGGGGCCCAGCTAACTATGGCTACACCTTC. It specifies CASSRSTGGPANYGYTF.

The V gene is TRBV3-1 (or the pseudogene TRBV3-2), the J gene TRBJ1-2, with D perhaps matching TRBD1 (6 bases). The CDR3 totals 14 residues. With 1 base removed from V and 4 bases from J, the gap between germline ends came to 10 bases. CDR1 and CDR2 (germline): LGHDT, YNNKEL (reference sequence). The CDR3 loop is CASSQGLRGYGYTF. Written as DNA, the CDR3 is TGTGCCAGCAGCCAAGGTCTCAGGGGCTATGGCTACACCTTC.

The chain combines TRBV11-2 with TRBJ2-7; unclear D gene. CDR1 and CDR2 from the germline V gene are SGHAT and FQNNGV. The CDR3 sequence is 14 residues long. Trimming removed 5 bases from V and 3 bases from J, with 14 bases in between. The CDR3 here is CASSQAHLNYEQYF. The CDR3 DNA reads as TGTGCCAGCAGCCAAGCGCACCTAAACTACGAGCAGTACTTC.

CDR3 sequence: CASSLAVVESEAFF. The DNA for the CDR3 is TGTGCCAGCAGCTTAGCGGTAGTGGAGTCTGAAGCTTTCTTT. The rearrangement uses TRBV7-8 and TRBJ1-1; D uncertain. This CDR3 contains 14 residues. Trimming pared 0 bases from V and 6 bases from J, leaving 11 bases between. Germline CDR1 reads SGHVS; CDR2 reads FQNEAQ.

The chain recombines TRBV25-1 with TRBJ2-2; a possible D gene is TRBD1 (6 bases). Trimming left V 6 bases short and J 3 bases short, with 11 bases between. The CDR3 runs to 14 residues. Looked up from germline, CDR1 is MGHDK and CDR2 is SYGVNS. The CDR3 DNA reads as TGTGCCAGCAGCGCGCACAGGGACACCGGGGAGCTGTTTTTT. Residues: CASSAHRDTGELFF. The whole variable domain, filled in from reference TRBV25-1 and TRBJ2-2, reads EADIYQTPRYLVIGTGKKITLECSQTMGHDKMYWYQQDPGMELHLIHYSYGVNSTEKGDLSSESTVSRIRTEHFPLTLESARPSHTSQYLCASSAHRDTGELFFGEGSRLTVL.

The J gene is TRBJ2-1, the V gene TRBV11-3, with 8 nucleotides matching TRBD1. V was clipped by 2 bases and J by 5 bases; unmatched bases: 5. The V gene's germline CDR1 is SGHNT and CDR2 YENEEA. CDR3 size: 15 residues. CDR3 sequence reads: CASSLQGALDNEQFF. The CDR3 nucleotides are TGTGCCAGCAGCTTACAGGGGGCCCTCGACAATGAGCAGTTCTTC.

The rearrangement links TRBV15 to TRBJ2-3; D is possibly TRBD1 (6 bases). Germline V gene lookup returns CDR1 LNHNV and CDR2 YYDKDF (reference sequence). Trimming took 0 bases from V and 6 from J, leaving 16 bases between them. CDR3 length equals 16 residues. The CDR3 sequence: CATSRDGTPPMDTQYF. In DNA, the CDR3 is TGTGCCACCAGCAGAGACGGGACACCCCCCATGGATACGCAGTATTTT.